These 9 T cell receptor beta chains originate from one sample sequenced in a study of low-dose radiotherapy and immunotherapy resistance in tumors. Sample time point: before trial treatment. TRAV- and TRBV-specific primers, spanning alpha and beta chains, primed first-strand cDNA. The TCRs were subjected to amplification over approximately 19 PCR cycles employing a constant-region primer in conjunction with a V-primer adapter. TCRdb used MiXCR to reprocess the reads, holding one entry per CDR3 protein. This table has around 65,000 distinct CDR3 sequences, around 27% appearing once. Sequences were derived from PBMCs, sampled before treatment. Receptor source: a male donor with rectosigmoid adenocarcinoma.

As to this clonotype: A read error may be the cause here, since a much bigger clone is one base away. The chain employs TRBV13 and TRBJ2-7, with 8 bases matching TRBD2. Unmatched junction bases numbered 13, after V lost 5 bases and J lost 4 bases. Germline V gene data show CDR1 as PRHDT and CDR2 as FYEKMQ (reference sequence). This CDR3 has 16 amino acids. In DNA form, the CDR3 reads TGTGCCAGCAGCCAGCGTAGCGGGGAAAACGAATACGAGCAGTACTTC. Encoded protein: CASSQRSGENEYEQYF. Filled out from reference TRBV13 and TRBJ2-7, the complete variable domain reads AAGVIQSPRHLIKEKRETATLKCYPIPRHDTVYWYQQGPGQDPQFLISFYEKMQSDKGSIPDRFSAQQFSDYHSELNMSSLELGDSALYFCASSQRSGENEYEQYFGPGTRLTVT.

This clonotype was seen many times. This chain connects TRBV7-6 to TRBJ2-1; TRBD2 aligns across 8 bases. The V gene end was trimmed by 3 bases and the J gene end by 5 bases; junction bases not matched to a gene: 6. The CDR3 spans 15 residues. Germline values: CDR1 SGHVS, CDR2 FNYEAQ. The CDR3, as DNA: TGTGCCAGCAGCTTGGGCGGGAGGTTCCACAATGAGCAGTTCTTC. It is translated as CASSLGGRFHNEQFF.

This clonotype was detected ten times or more. The gene calls are TRBV7-8 and TRBJ2-1; D is uncertain. The CDR3 extends over 16 amino acids. The germline V gene has CDR1 SGHVS and CDR2 FQNEAQ. The V end lost 1 base, the J end lost 1 base, and 11 bases lay between the germline ends. DNA for the CDR3: TGTGCCAGCAGCTTAGTAGGTGGGGTATCCTACAATGAGCAGTTCTTC. This sequence encodes CASSLVGGVSYNEQFF.

This sequence joins TRBV29-1 and TRBJ2-2; 12 bases are a match to TRBD2. Trimming at V came to 5 bases and at J to 3 bases, leaving 7 bases not matched to a gene. The CDR3 covers 16 residues. Germline V CDR1 and CDR2: SQVTM, ANQGSEA. The CDR3 here is CSVPRGLAGHTGELFF. The CDR3 nucleotides are TGCAGCGTTCCCCGGGGACTAGCGGGCCACACCGGGGAGCTGTTTTTT.

This clonotype was detected ten times or more. The chain links TRBV6-2 or TRBV6-3 to TRBJ2-5; D may be TRBD2 (5 bases). The CDR3 spans 15 residues. V lost 0 bases, J lost 2 bases, and 10 bases lay in between. Germline CDR1 MNHEY, CDR2 SVGEGT. Written as DNA, the CDR3 is TGTGCCAGCAGTTACTCGATCGGGGTGCAAGAGACCCAGTACTTC. Its translation: CASSYSIGVQETQYF.

This clonotype was recorded many times. The chain joins TRBV11-2 to TRBJ2-3, with a possible D match to TRBD1 (7 bases). Germline V lookup: CDR1 SGHAT, CDR2 FQNNGV. Trimming took off 4 bases at V and 5 bases at J, with 16 bases between the two ends. The CDR3 consists of 15 residues. The CDR3 is CASSYRRGLGDTQYF. For the CDR3, the DNA is TGTGCCAGCAGCTATCGGAGGGGGCTGGGAGATACGCAGTATTTT. The complete variable domain, with remaining parts taken from reference TRBV11-2 and TRBJ2-3, reads EAGVAQSPRYKIIEKRQSVAFWCNPISGHATLYWYQQILGQGPKLLIQFQNNGVVDDSQLPKDRFSAERLKGVDSTLKIQPAKLEDSAVYLCASSYRRGLGDTQYFGPGTRLTVL.

This clonotype has at least ten counts. V gene TRBV25-1 combines with J gene TRBJ2-2; 7 bases are a match to TRBD1. J gave up 1 base and V 4 bases, and 0 bases lay outside the gene matches. Germline V CDR1 and CDR2: MGHDK, SYGVNS. The CDR3 runs to 14 residues. Written as DNA, the CDR3 is TGTGCCAGCAGTGGGACAGGGAACACCGGGGAGCTGTTTTTT. Translated: CASSGTGNTGELFF.

This chain joins TRBV21-1 and TRBJ2-3; TRBD2 is the table's D call, not checked against the DNA. TRBV21-1 constitutes a pseudogene. The CDR3 is 19 residues long. The CDR3 here is CASSKALWVASGGTDTQYF. The CDR3 DNA reads as TGTGCCAGCAGCAAAGCGCTTTGGGTCGCTAGCGGGGGCACAGATACGCAGTATTTT.

Many counts were recorded for this clonotype. This chain joins TRBV7-9 and TRBJ2-7; no reliable D call. Germline V lookup: CDR1 SEHNR, CDR2 FQNEAQ (reference sequence). The CDR3 contains 13 residues. Trimming cost V 3 bases and J 0 bases, with 6 bases left between them. CDR3 in DNA: TGTGCCAGCAGCTTTTGGGGCTCCTACGAGCAGTACTTC. Protein: CASSFWGSYEQYF.